The next 13 T cell receptor beta chains were all read from a single sample in a study of immune cell composition in non-small cell lung cancer. This table comes from immunoSEQ multiplex PCR, and its TCRdb copy is limited to in-frame clones, with some not included. The repertoire consists of over 9,500 clones, with 64% occurring once and the leading ten covering 18%. Sequencing was carried out using lung tumor tissue. Every receptor here comes from a human donor with non-small cell lung cancer.

A word on this clone: At one end, the junction sequence differs from germline, possibly due to a read error. This chain uses TRBV19 with TRBJ2-5; 8 bases align to TRBD1. CDR3 size: 14 residues. CDR1 and CDR2 from the germline V gene are LNHDA and SQIVND (reference sequence). CDR3 amino acids: CASNIGQGAETQYF. CDR3 DNA: TGTGCCAGTAATATAGGACAGGGAGCGGAGACCCAGTACTTC.

The chain links TRBV7-9 to TRBJ2-7; D is possibly TRBD2 (6 bases). The germline V and J ends were trimmed by 0 bases and 7 bases, with 16 bases remaining between them. Per germline, CDR1 SEHNR and CDR2 FQNEAQ (reference sequence). This CDR3 has 15 amino acids. As DNA, the CDR3 is TGTGCCAGCAGCTTAGCGGGAGGCTGGGGATGGGAGCAGTACTTC. This translates into CASSLAGGWGWEQYF.

The V gene is TRBV27, the J gene TRBJ2-1; tentative D call: TRBD1 (6 bases). Germline CDR1 reads MNHEY; CDR2 reads SMNVEV (reference sequence). This CDR3 region has 16 residues. Between the trimmed V and J ends, which lost 5 bases and 9 bases, there was a span of 23 bases. The CDR3 loop reads CASSQPGTKLGGEQFF. The CDR3 DNA reads TGTGCCAGCAGTCAACCCGGGACAAAGCTAGGGGGTGAGCAGTTCTTC.

The chain links TRBV11-2 to TRBJ2-1; possibly TRBD2 for D (5 bases). Deletions cut 5 bases from V and 5 bases from J, with 19 bases between. The CDR3 spans 16 residues. From germline, CDR1 is SGHAT and CDR2 FQNNGV. The CDR3 coding sequence is TGTGCCAGCAGCCTAACTTCAGGAGGTTGGGACAATGAGCAGTTCTTC. Translating it yields CASSLTSGGWDNEQFF.

The chain links TRBV29-1 to TRBJ2-1; possible D gene TRBD2, 5 bases. The CDR3 covers 17 residues. The V end was cut by 0 bases, the J end by 0 bases, with 15 bases between. The germline CDR1 and CDR2 sequences are SQVTM and ANQGSEA. For the CDR3, the DNA is TGCAGCGTTGAAGATGCCGGGATTGAAAGCTCCTACAATGAGCAGTTCTTC. It codes for CSVEDAGIESSYNEQFF.

This clone was counted only a few times. The chain has TRBV10-1 and TRBJ2-3; weak D call: TRBD2 (6 bases). Germline V gene data show CDR1 as WNHNN and CDR2 as SYGVQD (reference sequence). The CDR3 loop spans 13 amino acids. The ends were cut back, 9 bases at V and 0 bases at J, with 10 bases in the middle. For the CDR3, the DNA is TGCGCCAGGGGGGGACTTAGCACAGATACGCAGTATTTT. It encodes CARGGLSTDTQYF.

The chain links TRBV19 to TRBJ2-6; 12 bases are a match to TRBD1. CDR1 and CDR2 (germline): LNHDA, SQIVND (reference sequence). V was pared by 4 bases and J by 4 bases, with 11 bases of the junction left unmatched. The CDR3 length is 19 residues. The CDR3 reads CASSTQPGQGAPGANVLTF. The CDR3 DNA sequence: TGTGCCAGTAGTACCCAACCGGGACAGGGGGCTCCAGGGGCCAACGTCCTGACTTTC.

The chain uses TRBV5-1 and TRBJ1-2; D remains ambiguous. The CDR3 covers 15 residues. CDR1 and CDR2 from the germline V gene are SGHRS and YFSETQ. The ends were cut back, 0 bases at V and 0 bases at J, with 9 bases in the middle. For the CDR3, the DNA is TGCGCCAGCAGCTTGGGGTTGACTGCTAACTATGGCTACACCTTC. It translates to CASSLGLTANYGYTF.

The chain recombines TRBV11-2 with TRBJ1-2; 7 nucleotides align to TRBD1. The CDR3 is 14 amino acids. The V and J ends lost 4 bases and 2 bases, in that order; junction bases with no gene match: 4. Germline lookup yields CDR1 SGHAT and CDR2 FQNNGV. The CDR3 here is CASSYRDSNYGYTF. For the CDR3, the DNA is TGTGCCAGCAGCTATCGGGACAGCAACTATGGCTACACCTTC.

V gene TRBV27 combines with J gene TRBJ2-3, with TRBD1 matching over 8 bases. Germline V lookup: CDR1 MNHEY, CDR2 SMNVEV (reference sequence). CDR3 size: 15 residues. V lost 5 bases to trimming and J lost 7 bases; unmatched junction nucleotides: 11. The CDR3 DNA follows: TGTGCCAGCAGTGAAACGGGACAGGCGTTTAATACGCAGTATTTT. Its protein product is CASSETGQAFNTQYF.

This clone came up a few times. The rearrangement uses TRBV6-5 and TRBJ2-5; D perhaps matches TRBD2 (6 bases). Germline V gene lookup returns CDR1 MNHEY and CDR2 SVGAGI. V lost 0 bases and J 10 bases, leaving 18 bases between the germline ends. This CDR3 region has 15 residues. CDR3 in DNA: TGTGCCAGCAGTTACTCGCGGGGAGCCGCACGGCACCAGTACTTC. Translation: CASSYSRGAARHQYF.

The V call is TRBV18, the J call TRBJ2-1; 13 bases are shared with TRBD2. The CDR3 is 17 residues long. The V and J ends lost 2 bases and 4 bases, in that order; junction bases with no gene match: 5. Germline CDR1 is KGHSH and CDR2 is LQKENI. The CDR3 sequence is CASSPEAGLAGYNEQFF. The CDR3 region has the DNA TGTGCCAGCTCACCAGAGGCGGGACTAGCGGGATACAATGAGCAGTTCTTC. Complete variable domain (other parts from reference TRBV18 and TRBJ2-1): NAGVMQNPRHLVRRRGQEARLRCSPMKGHSHVYWYRQLPEEGLKFMVYLQKENIIDESGMPKERFSAEFPKEGPSILRIQQVVRGDSAAYFCASSPEAGLAGYNEQFFGPGTRLTVL.

There are a few counts of this clone. The chain recombines TRBV29-1 with TRBJ2-1, with no clear D. This CDR3 is built from 11 residues. The V end was cut by 3 bases, the J end by 4 bases, with 4 bases between. Germline assignment: CDR1 SQVTM and CDR2 ANQGSEA. CDR3 nucleotides: TGCAGCGTTGAGGAGTACAATGAGCAGTTCTTC. Protein product: CSVEEYNEQFF.